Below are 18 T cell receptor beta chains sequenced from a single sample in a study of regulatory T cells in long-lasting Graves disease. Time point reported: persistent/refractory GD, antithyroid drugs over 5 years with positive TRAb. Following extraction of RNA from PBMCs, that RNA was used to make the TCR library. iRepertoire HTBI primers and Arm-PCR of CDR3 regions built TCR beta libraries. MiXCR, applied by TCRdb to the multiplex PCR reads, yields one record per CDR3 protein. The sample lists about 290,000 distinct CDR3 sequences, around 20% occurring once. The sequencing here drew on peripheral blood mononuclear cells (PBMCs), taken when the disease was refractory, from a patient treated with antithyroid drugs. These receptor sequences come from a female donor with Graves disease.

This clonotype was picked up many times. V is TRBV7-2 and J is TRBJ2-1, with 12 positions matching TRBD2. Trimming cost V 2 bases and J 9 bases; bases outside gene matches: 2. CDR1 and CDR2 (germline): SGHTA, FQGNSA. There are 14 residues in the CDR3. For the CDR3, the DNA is TGTGCCAGCAGCTTATTACTAGCGGGAGGTGAGCAGTTCTTC. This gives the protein CASSLLLAGGEQFF.

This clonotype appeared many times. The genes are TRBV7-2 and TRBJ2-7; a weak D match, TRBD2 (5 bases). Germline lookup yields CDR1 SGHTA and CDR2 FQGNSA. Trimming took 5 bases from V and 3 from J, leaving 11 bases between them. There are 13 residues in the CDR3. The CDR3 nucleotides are TGTGCCAGCAGCCCCCCAACTAGCTACGAGCAGTACTTC. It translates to CASSPPTSYEQYF. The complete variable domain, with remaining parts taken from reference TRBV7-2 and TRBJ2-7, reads GAGVSQSPSNKVTEKGKDVELRCDPISGHTALYWYRQSLGQGLEFLIYFQGNSAPDKSGLPSDRFSAERTGGSVSTLTIQRTQQEDSAVYLCASSPPTSYEQYFGPGTRLTVT.

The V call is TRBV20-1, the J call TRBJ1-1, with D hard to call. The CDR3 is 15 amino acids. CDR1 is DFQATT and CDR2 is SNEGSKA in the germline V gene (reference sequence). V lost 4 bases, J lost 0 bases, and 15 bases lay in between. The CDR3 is CSANPSDGLNTEAFF. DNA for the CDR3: TGCAGTGCTAATCCCTCAGACGGCTTGAACACTGAAGCTTTCTTT.

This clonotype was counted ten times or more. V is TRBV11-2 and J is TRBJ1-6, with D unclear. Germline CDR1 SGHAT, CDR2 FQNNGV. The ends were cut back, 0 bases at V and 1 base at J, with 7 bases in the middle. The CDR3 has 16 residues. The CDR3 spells CASSLDGESYNSPLHF. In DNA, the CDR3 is TGTGCCAGCAGCTTAGATGGGGAGTCCTATAATTCACCCCTCCACTTT.

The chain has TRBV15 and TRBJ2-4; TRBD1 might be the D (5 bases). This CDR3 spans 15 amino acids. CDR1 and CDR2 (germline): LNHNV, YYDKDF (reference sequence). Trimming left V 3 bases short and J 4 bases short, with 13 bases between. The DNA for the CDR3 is TGTGCCACCAGCAGCTCTTCAGGGTCAAAAAACATTCAGTACTTC. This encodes CATSSSSGSKNIQYF.

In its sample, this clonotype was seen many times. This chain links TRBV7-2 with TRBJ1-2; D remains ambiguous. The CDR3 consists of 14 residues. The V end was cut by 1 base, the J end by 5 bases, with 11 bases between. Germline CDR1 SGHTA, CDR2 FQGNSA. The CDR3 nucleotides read TGTGCCAGCAGCTTAGTGGACGGGATTTATGGCTACACCTTC. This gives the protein CASSLVDGIYGYTF.

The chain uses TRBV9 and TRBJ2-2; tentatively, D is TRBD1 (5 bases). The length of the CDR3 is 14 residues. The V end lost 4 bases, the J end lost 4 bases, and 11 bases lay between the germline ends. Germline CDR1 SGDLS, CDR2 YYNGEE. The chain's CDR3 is CASSQEGATGELFF. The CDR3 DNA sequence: TGTGCCAGCAGCCAAGAAGGGGCCACCGGGGAGCTGTTTTTT.

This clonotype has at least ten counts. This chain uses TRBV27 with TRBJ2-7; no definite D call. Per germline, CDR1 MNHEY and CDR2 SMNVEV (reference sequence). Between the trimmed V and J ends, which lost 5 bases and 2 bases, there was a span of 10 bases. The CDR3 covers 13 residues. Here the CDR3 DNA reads TGTGCCAGCAGTCCCCGCATCACCTACGAGCAGTACTTC. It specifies CASSPRITYEQYF.

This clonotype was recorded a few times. The CDR3 reads CSVIYDRGGRGYTF. CDR3 nucleotides: TGCAGCGTAATATACGACAGGGGGGGAAGAGGCTACACCTTC. This rearrangement joins TRBV29-1 to TRBJ1-2, with 9 bases lining up with TRBD1. With V trimmed by 6 bases and J by 8 bases, 13 bases remained unmatched. The CDR3 has 14 residues. Germline values: CDR1 SQVTM, CDR2 ANQGSEA. The variable domain in full, with the rest retrieved from reference TRBV29-1 and TRBJ1-2, is SAVISQKPSRDICQRGTSLTIQCQVDSQVTMMFWYRQQPGQSLTLIATANQGSEATYESGFVIDKFPISRPNLTFSTLTVSNMSPEDSSIYLCSVIYDRGGRGYTFGSGTRLTVV.

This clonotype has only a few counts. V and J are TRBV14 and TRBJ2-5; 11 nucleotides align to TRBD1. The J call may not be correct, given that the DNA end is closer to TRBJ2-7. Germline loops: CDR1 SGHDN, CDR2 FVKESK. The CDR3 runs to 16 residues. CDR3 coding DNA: TGTGCCAGCAGCCTGTGGGACAGGGGGTTCATCTACGAGCAGTACTTC. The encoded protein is CASSLWDRGFIYEQYF.

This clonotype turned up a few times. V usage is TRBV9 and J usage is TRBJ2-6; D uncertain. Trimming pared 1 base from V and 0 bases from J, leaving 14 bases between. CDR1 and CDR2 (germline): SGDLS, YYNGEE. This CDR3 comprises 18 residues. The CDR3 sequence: CASSVFARPASGANVLTF. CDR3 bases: TGTGCCAGCAGCGTATTTGCAAGACCCGCCTCTGGGGCCAACGTCCTGACTTTC.

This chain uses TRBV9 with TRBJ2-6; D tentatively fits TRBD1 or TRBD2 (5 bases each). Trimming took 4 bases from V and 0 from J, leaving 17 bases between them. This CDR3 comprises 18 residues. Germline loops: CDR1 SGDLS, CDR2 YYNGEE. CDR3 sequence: CASSTRSGRGSGANVLTF. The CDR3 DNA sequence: TGTGCCAGCAGCACAAGATCGGGACGGGGCTCTGGGGCCAACGTCCTGACTTTC.

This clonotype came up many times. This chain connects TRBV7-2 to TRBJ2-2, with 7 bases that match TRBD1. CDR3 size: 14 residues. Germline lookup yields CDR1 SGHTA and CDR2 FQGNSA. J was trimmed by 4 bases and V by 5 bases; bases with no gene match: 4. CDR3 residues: CASSRQGSTGELFF. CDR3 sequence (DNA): TGTGCCAGCAGCAGACAGGGTTCCACCGGGGAGCTGTTTTTT.

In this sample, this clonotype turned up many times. Here the CDR3 DNA reads TGTGCCAGCAGTACCGGGAGGGCCATCCACGAGCAGTACTTC. This encodes CASSTGRAIHEQYF. J is TRBJ2-7 and V is TRBV28; 8 nucleotides agree with TRBD2. Germline trimming cut 5 bases from V and 5 bases from J; bases unmatched to any gene: 8. This CDR3 is 14 amino acids long. Germline V gene lookup returns CDR1 MDHEN and CDR2 SYDVKM.

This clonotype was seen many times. The CDR3, as DNA: TGTGCCAGCAGTTACTCGGGTTACGGGACTGAAGCTTTCTTT. Protein sequence: CASSYSGYGTEAFF. The rearrangement uses TRBV6-2 or TRBV6-3 and TRBJ1-1; D uncertain. The V and J ends lost 0 bases and 5 bases respectively, with 10 bases between them. This CDR3 contains 14 residues. Germline assignment: CDR1 MNHEY and CDR2 SVGEGT.

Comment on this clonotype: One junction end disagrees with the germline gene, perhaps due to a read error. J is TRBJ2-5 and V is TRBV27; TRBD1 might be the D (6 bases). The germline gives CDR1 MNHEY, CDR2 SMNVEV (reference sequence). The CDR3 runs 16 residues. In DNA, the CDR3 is TGTGCCAGCAGTTTGAGCGGCAGGGGCCCACAAGGGACCCAGTACTTC. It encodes CASSLSGRGPQGTQYF.

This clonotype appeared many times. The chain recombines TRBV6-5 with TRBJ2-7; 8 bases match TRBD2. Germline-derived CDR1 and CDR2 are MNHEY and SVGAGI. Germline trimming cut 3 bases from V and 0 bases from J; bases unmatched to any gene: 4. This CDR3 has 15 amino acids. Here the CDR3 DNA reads TGTGCCAGCAGTTATTTCGGGACTAGCTCCTACGAGCAGTACTTC. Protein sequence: CASSYFGTSSYEQYF.

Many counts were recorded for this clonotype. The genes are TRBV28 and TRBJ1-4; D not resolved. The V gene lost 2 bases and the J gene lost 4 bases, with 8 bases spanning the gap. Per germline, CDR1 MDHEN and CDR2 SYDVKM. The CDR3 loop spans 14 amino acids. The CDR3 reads CASSLPGDNEKLFF. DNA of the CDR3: TGTGCCAGCAGTTTACCGGGAGATAATGAAAAACTGTTTTTT.